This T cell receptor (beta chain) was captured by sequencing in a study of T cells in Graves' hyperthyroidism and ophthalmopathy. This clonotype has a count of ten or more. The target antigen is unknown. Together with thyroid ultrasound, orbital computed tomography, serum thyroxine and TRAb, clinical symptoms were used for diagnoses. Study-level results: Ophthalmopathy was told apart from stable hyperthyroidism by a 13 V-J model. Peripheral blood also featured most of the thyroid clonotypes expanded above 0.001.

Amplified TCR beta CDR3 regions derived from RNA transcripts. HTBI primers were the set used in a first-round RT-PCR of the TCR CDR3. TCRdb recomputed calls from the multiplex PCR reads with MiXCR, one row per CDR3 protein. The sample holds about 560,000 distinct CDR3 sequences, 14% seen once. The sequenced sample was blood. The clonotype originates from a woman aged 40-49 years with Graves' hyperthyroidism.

The CDR3 DNA reads TGCAGTGCTAGGGAGAGCGGGAACTACGAGCAGTACTTC. Translation gives CSARESGNYEQYF. J is TRBJ2-7 and V is TRBV20-1, with 7 nucleotides matching TRBD2. V dropped 3 bases and J dropped 3; count of bases not matched to a gene: 5. This CDR3 has 13 residues. CDR1 and CDR2 from the germline V gene are DFQATT and SNEGSKA (reference sequence).